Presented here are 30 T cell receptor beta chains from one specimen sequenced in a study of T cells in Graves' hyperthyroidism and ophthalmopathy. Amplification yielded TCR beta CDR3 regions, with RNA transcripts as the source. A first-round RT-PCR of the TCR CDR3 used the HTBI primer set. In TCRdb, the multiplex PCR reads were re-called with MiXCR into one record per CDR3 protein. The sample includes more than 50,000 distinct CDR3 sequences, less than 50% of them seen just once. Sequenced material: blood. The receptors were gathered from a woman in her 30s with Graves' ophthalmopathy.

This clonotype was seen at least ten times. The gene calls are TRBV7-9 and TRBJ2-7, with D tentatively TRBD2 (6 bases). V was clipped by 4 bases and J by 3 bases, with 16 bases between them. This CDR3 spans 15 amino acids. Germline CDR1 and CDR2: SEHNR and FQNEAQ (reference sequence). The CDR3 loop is CASSSGSTGVYEQYF. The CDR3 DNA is TGTGCCAGCAGCTCGGGATCTACGGGAGTCTACGAGCAGTACTTC.

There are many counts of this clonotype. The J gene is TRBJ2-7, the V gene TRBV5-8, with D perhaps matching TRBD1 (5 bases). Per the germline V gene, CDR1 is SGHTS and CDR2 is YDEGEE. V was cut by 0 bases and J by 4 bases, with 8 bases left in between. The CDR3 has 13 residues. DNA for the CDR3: TGTGCCAGCAGCTTGGGACAGCTTTACGAGCAGTACTTC. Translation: CASSLGQLYEQYF.

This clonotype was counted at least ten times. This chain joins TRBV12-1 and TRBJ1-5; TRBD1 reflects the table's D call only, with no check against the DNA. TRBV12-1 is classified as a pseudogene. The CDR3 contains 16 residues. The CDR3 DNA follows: TGTGCCAGCAGCTCCCGGACAGGGAATAGCAATCAGCCCCAGCATTTT. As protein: CASSSRTGNSNQPQHF.

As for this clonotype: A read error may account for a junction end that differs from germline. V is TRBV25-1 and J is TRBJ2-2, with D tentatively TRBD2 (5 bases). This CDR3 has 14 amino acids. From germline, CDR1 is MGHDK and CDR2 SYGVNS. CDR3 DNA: TGTGCCAGCGGAGTAGGGTGGAACACCGGGGAACTGTTTTTT. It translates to CASGVGWNTGELFF.

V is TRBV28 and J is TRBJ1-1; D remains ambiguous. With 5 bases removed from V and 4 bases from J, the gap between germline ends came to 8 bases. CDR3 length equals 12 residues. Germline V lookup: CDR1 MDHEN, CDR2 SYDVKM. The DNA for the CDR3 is TGTGCCAGCAGTAAAAGTGCCACTGAAGCTTTCTTT. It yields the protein CASSKSATEAFF.

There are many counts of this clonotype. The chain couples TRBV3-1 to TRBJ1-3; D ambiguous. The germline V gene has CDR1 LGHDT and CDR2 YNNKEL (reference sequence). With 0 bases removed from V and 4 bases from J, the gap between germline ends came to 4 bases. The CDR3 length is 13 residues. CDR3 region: CASSQEPGNTIYF. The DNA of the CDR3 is TGTGCCAGCAGCCAAGAACCGGGAAACACCATATATTTT.

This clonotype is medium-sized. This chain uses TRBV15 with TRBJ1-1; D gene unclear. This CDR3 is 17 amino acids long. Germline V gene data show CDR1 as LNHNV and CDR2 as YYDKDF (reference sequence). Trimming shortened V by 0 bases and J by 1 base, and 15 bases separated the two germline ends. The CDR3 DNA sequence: TGTGCCACCAGCAGAGAACTTTCACACAGACCGAACACTGAAGCTTTCTTT. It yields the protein CATSRELSHRPNTEAFF. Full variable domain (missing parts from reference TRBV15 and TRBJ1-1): DAMVIQNPRYQVTQFGKPVTLSCSQTLNHNVMYWYQQKSSQAPKLLFHYYDKDFNNEADTPDNFQSRRPNTSFCFLDIRSPGLGDTAMYLCATSRELSHRPNTEAFFGQGTRLTVV.

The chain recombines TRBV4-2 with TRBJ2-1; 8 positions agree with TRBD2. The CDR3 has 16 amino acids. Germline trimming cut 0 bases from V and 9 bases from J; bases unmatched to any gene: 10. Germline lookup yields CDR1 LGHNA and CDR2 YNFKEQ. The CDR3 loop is CASSQDPAGGTGEQFF. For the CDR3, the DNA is TGTGCCAGCAGCCAAGATCCCGCGGGAGGTACGGGTGAGCAGTTCTTC.

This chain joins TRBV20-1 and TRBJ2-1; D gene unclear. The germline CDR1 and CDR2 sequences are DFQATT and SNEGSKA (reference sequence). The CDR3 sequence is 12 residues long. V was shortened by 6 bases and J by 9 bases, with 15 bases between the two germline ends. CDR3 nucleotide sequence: TGCAGTGCCCACCCCGGCCACAGTGAGCAGTTCTTC. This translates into CSAHPGHSEQFF.

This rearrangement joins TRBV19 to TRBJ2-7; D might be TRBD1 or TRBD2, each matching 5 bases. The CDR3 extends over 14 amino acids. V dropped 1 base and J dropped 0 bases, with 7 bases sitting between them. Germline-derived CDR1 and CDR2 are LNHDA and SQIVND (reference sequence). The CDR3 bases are TGTGCCAGTAGTATAGGGGGGAGCTCCTACGAGCAGTACTTC. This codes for CASSIGGSSYEQYF.

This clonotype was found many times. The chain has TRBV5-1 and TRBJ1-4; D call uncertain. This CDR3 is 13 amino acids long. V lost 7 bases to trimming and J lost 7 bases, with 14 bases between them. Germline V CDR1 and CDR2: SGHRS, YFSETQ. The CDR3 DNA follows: TGCGCCAGCCGCCAAGGTTGGGGTGAAAAACTGTTTTTT. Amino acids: CASRQGWGEKLFF.

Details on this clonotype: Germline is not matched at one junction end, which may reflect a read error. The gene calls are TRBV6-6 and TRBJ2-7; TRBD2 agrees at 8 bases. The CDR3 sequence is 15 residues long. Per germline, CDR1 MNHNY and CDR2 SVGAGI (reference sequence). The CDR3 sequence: CASRTREGKTGELYF. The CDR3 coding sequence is TGTGCCAGCAGGACACGGGAGGGTAAAACCGGGGAGCTGTACTTC.

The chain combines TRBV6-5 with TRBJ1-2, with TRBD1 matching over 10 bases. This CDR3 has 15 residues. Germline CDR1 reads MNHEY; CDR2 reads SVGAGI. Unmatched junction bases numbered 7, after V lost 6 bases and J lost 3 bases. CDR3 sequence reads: CASSHGTGVDYGYTF. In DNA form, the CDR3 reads TGTGCCAGCAGCCACGGGACAGGGGTTGACTATGGCTACACCTTC.

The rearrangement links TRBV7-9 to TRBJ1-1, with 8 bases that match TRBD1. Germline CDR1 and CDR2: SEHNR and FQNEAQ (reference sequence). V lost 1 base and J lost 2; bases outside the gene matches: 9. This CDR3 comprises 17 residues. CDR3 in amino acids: CASSLEQGVGGNTEAFF. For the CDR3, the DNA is TGTGCCAGCAGCTTAGAACAGGGGGTCGGCGGAAACACTGAAGCTTTCTTT.

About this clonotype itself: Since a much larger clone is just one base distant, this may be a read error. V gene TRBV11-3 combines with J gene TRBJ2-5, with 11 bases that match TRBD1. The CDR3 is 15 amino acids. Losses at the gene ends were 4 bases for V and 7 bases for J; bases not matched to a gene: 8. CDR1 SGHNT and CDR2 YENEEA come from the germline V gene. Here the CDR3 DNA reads TGTGCCAGCAGCTCGAGGACAGGGGGCGGGGGGACCCAGTACTTC. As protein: CASSSRTGGGGTQYF.

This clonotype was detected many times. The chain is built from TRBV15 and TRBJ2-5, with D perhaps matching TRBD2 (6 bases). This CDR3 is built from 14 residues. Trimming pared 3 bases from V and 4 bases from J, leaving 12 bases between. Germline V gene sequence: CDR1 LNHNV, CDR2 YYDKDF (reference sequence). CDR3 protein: CATSSRDWRETQYF. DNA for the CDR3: TGTGCCACCAGCAGTAGGGACTGGCGAGAGACCCAGTACTTC. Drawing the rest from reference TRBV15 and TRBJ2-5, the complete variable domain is DAMVIQNPRYQVTQFGKPVTLSCSQTLNHNVMYWYQQKSSQAPKLLFHYYDKDFNNEADTPDNFQSRRPNTSFCFLDIRSPGLGDTAMYLCATSSRDWRETQYFGPGTRLLVL.

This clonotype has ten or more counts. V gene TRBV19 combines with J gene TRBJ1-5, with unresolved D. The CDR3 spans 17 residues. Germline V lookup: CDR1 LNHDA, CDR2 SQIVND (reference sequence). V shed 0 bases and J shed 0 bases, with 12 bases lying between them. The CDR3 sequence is CASSIDVGRGSNQPQHF. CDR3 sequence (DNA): TGTGCCAGTAGTATAGATGTCGGACGCGGTAGCAATCAGCCCCAGCATTTT.

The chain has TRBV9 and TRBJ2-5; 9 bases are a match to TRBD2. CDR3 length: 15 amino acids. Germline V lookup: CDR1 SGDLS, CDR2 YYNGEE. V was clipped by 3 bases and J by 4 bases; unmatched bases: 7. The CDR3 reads CASSARSGSSETQYF. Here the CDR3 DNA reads TGTGCCAGCAGCGCCCGTAGCGGGAGTTCAGAGACCCAGTACTTC.

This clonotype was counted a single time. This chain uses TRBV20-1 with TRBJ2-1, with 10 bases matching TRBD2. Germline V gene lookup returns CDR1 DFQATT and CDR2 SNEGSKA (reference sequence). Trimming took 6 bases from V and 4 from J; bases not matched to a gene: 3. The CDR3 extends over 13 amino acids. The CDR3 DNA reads TGCAGTGCCCTAGCGGGAGTATACAATGAGCAGTTCTTC. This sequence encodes CSALAGVYNEQFF.

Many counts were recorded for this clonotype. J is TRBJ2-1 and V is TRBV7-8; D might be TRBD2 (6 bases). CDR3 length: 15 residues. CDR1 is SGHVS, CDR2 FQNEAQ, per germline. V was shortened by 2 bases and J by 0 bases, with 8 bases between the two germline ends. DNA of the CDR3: TGTGCCAGCAGCTTAAACGGGGGCTCCTACAATGAGCAGTTCTTC. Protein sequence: CASSLNGGSYNEQFF.

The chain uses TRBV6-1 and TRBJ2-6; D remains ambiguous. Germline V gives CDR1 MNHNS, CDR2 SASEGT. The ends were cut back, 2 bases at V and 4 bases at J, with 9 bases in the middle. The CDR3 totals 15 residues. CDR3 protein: CASSETTTGANVLTF. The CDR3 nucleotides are TGTGCCAGCAGTGAAACAACCACGGGGGCCAACGTCCTGACTTTC.

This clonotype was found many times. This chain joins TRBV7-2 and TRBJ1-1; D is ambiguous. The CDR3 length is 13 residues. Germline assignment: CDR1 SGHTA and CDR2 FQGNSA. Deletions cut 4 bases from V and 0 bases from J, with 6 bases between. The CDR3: CASSYVVNTEAFF. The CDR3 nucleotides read TGTGCCAGCAGCTATGTAGTGAACACTGAAGCTTTCTTT.

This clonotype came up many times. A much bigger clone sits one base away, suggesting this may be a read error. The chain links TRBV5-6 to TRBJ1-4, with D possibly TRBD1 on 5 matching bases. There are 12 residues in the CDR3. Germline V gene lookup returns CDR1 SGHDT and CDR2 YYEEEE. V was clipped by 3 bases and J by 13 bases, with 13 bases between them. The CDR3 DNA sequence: TGTGCCAGCAGCTGGGACGCCTCCTCACTGTTTTTT. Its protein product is CASSWDASSLFF.

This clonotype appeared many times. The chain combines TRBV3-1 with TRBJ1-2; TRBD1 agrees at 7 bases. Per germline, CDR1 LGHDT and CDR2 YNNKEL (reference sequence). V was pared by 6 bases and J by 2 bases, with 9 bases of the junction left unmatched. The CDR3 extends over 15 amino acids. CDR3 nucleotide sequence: TGTGCCAGCAGTCATACCGGGGACAGAAACTATGGCTACACCTTC. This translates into CASSHTGDRNYGYTF.

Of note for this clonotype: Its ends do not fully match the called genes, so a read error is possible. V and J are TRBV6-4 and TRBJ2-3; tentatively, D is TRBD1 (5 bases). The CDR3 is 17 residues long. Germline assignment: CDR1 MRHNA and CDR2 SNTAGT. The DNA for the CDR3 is TGTGCCAGCGGTGATACAGGACGAGGCCATGGGGCAGATACGCGGTATTTT. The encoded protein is CASGDTGRGHGADTRYF.

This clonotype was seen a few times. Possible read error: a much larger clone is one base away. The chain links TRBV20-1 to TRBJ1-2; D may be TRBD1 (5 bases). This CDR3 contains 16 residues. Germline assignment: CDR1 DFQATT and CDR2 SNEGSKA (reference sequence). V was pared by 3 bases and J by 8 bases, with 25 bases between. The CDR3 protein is CSARAPRAGFNWGYTF. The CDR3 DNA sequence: TGCAGTGCTAGGGCCCCCAGGGCAGGGTTTAACTGGGGCTACACCTTC.

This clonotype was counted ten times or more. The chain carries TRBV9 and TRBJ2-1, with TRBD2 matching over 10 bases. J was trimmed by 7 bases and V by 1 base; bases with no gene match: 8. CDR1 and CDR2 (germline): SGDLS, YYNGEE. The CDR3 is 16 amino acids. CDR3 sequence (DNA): TGTGCCAGCAGCGTAACAGCGGGAGGGCCGCGGAATGAGCAGTTCTTC. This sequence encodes CASSVTAGGPRNEQFF.

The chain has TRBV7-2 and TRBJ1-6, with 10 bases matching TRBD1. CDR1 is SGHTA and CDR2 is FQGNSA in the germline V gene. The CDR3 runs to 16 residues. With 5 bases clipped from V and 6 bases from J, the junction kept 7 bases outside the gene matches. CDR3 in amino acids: CASSPHRDRGNSPLHF. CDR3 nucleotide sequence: TGTGCCAGCAGCCCGCACCGGGACAGGGGTAATTCACCCCTCCACTTT.

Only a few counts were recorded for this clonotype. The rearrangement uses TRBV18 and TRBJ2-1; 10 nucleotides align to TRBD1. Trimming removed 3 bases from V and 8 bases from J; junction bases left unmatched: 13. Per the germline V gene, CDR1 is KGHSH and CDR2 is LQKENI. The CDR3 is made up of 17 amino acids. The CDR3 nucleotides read TGTGCCAGCTCACCTAAGACAACGGGACAGGGGATCGATGAGCAGTTCTTC. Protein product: CASSPKTTGQGIDEQFF.

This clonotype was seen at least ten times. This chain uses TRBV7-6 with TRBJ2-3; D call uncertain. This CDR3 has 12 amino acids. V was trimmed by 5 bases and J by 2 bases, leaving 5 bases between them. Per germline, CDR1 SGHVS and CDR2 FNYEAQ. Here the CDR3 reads CASSQPTDTQYF. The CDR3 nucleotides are TGTGCCAGCAGCCAGCCCACAGATACGCAGTATTTT.